The rows below give T cell receptor beta chains drawn from one sample of a study of shared clonotypes between healthy human individuals. The repertoire was sequenced with immunoSEQ multiplex PCR; TCRdb's copy has only in-frame clones and lacks some. This table has about 490,000 clones, roughly four fifths appearing once. Sequenced sample: PBMCs. Receptors originate from a woman between 35 and 50 years old in good health. Some clones in this sample may be carry-over from other donors' samples. CDR3s include the opening cysteine and the closing phenylalanine or tryptophan. The D gene is left open where the match is weak. The size of a clone is reported for some rows only, either as once, few or many, or as a class for expanded clones.

J gene,V gene,D gene,CDR3 length,clone size,CDR3 DNA,CDR3 protein
TRBJ2-2,TRBV9,-,15,-,TGTGCCAGCAGCGTAGAGGGGGTGAACACCGGGGAGCTGTTTTTT,CASSVEGVNTGELFF
TRBJ1-1,TRBV2,-,14,once,TGTGCCAGCAGTGAGAGGTCCATGAACACTGAAGCTTTCTTT,CASSERSMNTEAFF
TRBJ1-2,TRBV7-2,-,13,few,TGTGCCAGCAGCTCAGAGGCGGGAAATGGCTACACCTTC,CASSSEAGNGYTF
TRBJ1-1,TRBV4-2,-,17,-,TGTGCCAGCAGCCTCCACACGGGTCTTGACATGAACACTGAAGCTTTCTTT,CASSLHTGLDMNTEAFF
TRBJ1-1,TRBV5-1,-,15,-,TGCGCCAGCAGCTTGGCCGTGGGCCTTGCCACTGAAGCTTTCTTT,CASSLAVGLATEAFF
TRBJ2-7,TRBV28,-,15,-,TGTGCCAGCAGTCGCGGTGGGGGGCGCACCTACGAGCAGTACTTC,CASSRGGGRTYEQYF
TRBJ2-1,TRBV29-1,-,12,-,TGCAGCGTTGGACAGGATTACAATGAGCAGTTCTTC,CSVGQDYNEQFF
TRBJ2-3,TRBV4-2,TRBD2,16,-,TGTGCCAGCAGCCAAGAACTAGCGGGAGGGCCAGATACGCAGTATTTT,CASSQELAGGPDTQYF
TRBJ2-1,TRBV18,TRBD2,16,-,TGTGCCAGCTCACCATTGGTAGCGGGAGGACGGAATGAGCAGTTCTTC,CASSPLVAGGRNEQFF
TRBJ2-3,TRBV7-9,-,14,-,TGTGCCAGCAGCTCCGGCGGTAGCACAGATACGCAGTATTTT,CASSSGGSTDTQYF
TRBJ2-7,TRBV2,TRBD1,14,few,TGTGCCAGCAGTGAACAGGGGGAGTCCAACGAGCAGTACTTC,CASSEQGESNEQYF